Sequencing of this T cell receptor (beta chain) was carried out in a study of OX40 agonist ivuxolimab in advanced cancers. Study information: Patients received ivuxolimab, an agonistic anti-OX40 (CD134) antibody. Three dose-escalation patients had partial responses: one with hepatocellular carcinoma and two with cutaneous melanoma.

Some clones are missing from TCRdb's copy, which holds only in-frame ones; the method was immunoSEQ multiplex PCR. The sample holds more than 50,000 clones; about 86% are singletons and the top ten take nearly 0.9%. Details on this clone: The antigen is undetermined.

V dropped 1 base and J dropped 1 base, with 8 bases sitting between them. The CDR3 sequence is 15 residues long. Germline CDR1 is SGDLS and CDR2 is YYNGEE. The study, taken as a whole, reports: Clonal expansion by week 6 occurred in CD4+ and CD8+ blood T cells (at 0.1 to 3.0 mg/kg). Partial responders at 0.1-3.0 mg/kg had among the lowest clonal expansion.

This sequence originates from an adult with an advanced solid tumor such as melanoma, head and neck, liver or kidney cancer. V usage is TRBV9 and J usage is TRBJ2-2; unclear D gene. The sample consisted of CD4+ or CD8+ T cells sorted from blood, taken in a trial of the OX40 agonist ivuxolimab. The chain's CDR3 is CASSVLPLNTGELFF. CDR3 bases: TGTGCCAGCAGCGTATTGCCCCTGAACACCGGGGAGCTGTTTTTT.